Listed here are 32 T cell receptor beta chains from one sample, sequenced in a study of TIL therapy for anti-PD-1-resistant metastatic lung cancer. Time point noted: pre-treatment sample, taken before nivolumab and TIL therapy. This was the immunoSEQ v3 assay. TCRdb's copy holds only in-frame clones and misses some; the assay was immunoSEQ multiplex PCR. The sample lists more than 15,000 clones, about 75% occurring once. This specimen consisted of blood, obtained at baseline. These receptors originate from a person aged 25-80 years with non-small cell lung cancer.

The chain has TRBV19 and TRBJ1-1; 7 bases are shared with TRBD1. CDR1 and CDR2 from the germline V gene are LNHDA and SQIVND (reference sequence). Unmatched junction bases numbered 11, after V lost 7 bases and J lost 6 bases. The CDR3 contains 14 residues. The CDR3, as DNA: TGTGCCAGTATCCGGACAGGTAGGGAGCCTGAAGCTTTCTTT. Translating it yields CASIRTGREPEAFF.

V and J are TRBV21-1 and TRBJ1-5; TRBD1 was called by the table and not checked on the DNA. TRBV21-1 is deemed a pseudogene. This CDR3 contains 18 residues. This CDR3 is CASSRLLGGTGWDQPQHF. The CDR3 nucleotides read TGTGCCAGCAGCAGACTCCTGGGGGGGACAGGGTGGGATCAGCCCCAGCATTTT.

The CDR3 spells CAWSLVGSGYTF. DNA for the CDR3: TGTGCCTGGAGTCTGGTTGGGTCTGGCTACACCTTC. The V call is TRBV30, the J call TRBJ1-2; D is undetermined. The CDR3 contains 12 residues. V lost 2 bases and J 7 bases, leaving 11 bases between the germline ends. CDR1 is GTSNPN, CDR2 SVGIG, per germline (reference sequence).

The chain is built from TRBV27 and TRBJ2-7; D uncertain. Germline loops: CDR1 MNHEY, CDR2 SMNVEV (reference sequence). V was clipped by 6 bases and J by 3 bases, with 15 bases between them. CDR3 length equals 14 residues. The CDR3: CASSLPRQFYEQYF. CDR3 DNA sequence: TGTGCCAGCAGCCTACCCCGGCAGTTCTACGAGCAGTACTTC.

V gene TRBV10-1 combines with J gene TRBJ1-1; possible D gene TRBD1, 6 bases. CDR3 size: 17 residues. Trimming pared 0 bases from V and 1 base from J, leaving 15 bases between. Germline V gene sequence: CDR1 WNHNN, CDR2 SYGVQD (reference sequence). CDR3 bases: TGCGCCAGCAGTGAGTCGATTGGGCGGGGGCCGAACACTGAAGCTTTCTTT. As protein: CASSESIGRGPNTEAFF.

This clone has just one count. The V call is TRBV6-1, the J call TRBJ2-1, with no clear D. V lost 2 bases and J lost 8, with 16 bases in between. The CDR3 totals 15 residues. Looked up from germline, CDR1 is MNHNS and CDR2 is SASEGT. DNA of the CDR3: TGTGCCAGCAGTGAATGGGTCGAACCGCAATATGAGCAGTTCTTC. This gives the protein CASSEWVEPQYEQFF.

This clone appeared once. V and J are TRBV28 and TRBJ2-7; the match to TRBD1 covers 9 bases. The CDR3 is 13 amino acids. The J segment lost 5 bases and the V segment lost 7 bases, leaving 6 bases of the junction unmatched. Germline V gene sequence: CDR1 MDHEN, CDR2 SYDVKM. The chain's CDR3 is CASIGQGFNEQYF. The CDR3 coding sequence is TGTGCCAGCATCGGACAGGGGTTCAACGAGCAGTACTTC. The variable domain in full, completed from reference TRBV28 and TRBJ2-7, reads DVKVTQSSRYLVKRTGEKVFLECVQDMDHENMFWYRQDPGLGLRLIYFSYDVKMKEKGDIPEGYSVSREKKERFSLILESASTNQTSMYLCASIGQGFNEQYFGPGTRLTVT.

The chain couples TRBV4-3 to TRBJ2-7; D unresolved. The CDR3 spans 15 residues. Between the trimmed V and J ends, which lost 0 bases and 4 bases, there was a span of 13 bases. Looked up from germline, CDR1 is LGHNA and CDR2 is YSLEER. CDR3 bases: TGCGCCAGCAGCCAAGAAAGGTCGGGCATATACGAGCAGTACTTC. Amino acid sequence: CASSQERSGIYEQYF.

This chain joins TRBV7-9 and TRBJ2-7; D is uncertain. The CDR3 is 12 amino acids. V was clipped by 8 bases and J by 0 bases, with 8 bases between them. CDR1 and CDR2 (germline): SEHNR, FQNEAQ (reference sequence). CDR3 residues: CASSLSSYEQYF. The CDR3 DNA follows: TGTGCCAGCTCATTGAGCTCCTACGAGCAGTACTTC.

The chain recombines TRBV6-2 or TRBV6-3 with TRBJ2-7; TRBD1 aligns across 8 bases. This CDR3 has 16 amino acids. Trimming took 0 bases from V and 3 from J; bases not matched to a gene: 7. Germline V gives CDR1 MNHEY, CDR2 SVGEGT. In nucleotides, the CDR3 is TGTGCCAGCAGTTACTCGATTAATACAGGGGGCTACGAGCAGTACTTC. Translating gives CASSYSINTGGYEQYF.

The J gene is TRBJ2-5, the V gene TRBV7-8, with a tentative D call TRBD1 (5 bases). This CDR3 is 14 amino acids long. V dropped 1 base and J dropped 6 bases, with 12 bases sitting between them. In germline, CDR1 is SGHVS, CDR2 FQNEAQ. The CDR3 loop reads CASSLGLRDQTQYF. In DNA form, the CDR3 reads TGTGCCAGCAGCTTAGGGCTCAGGGATCAGACCCAGTACTTC.

This sequence joins TRBV5-4 and TRBJ2-1; perhaps TRBD2 as D (5 bases). Trimming took off 0 bases at V and 6 bases at J, with 13 bases between the two ends. The CDR3 is 15 residues long. Germline CDR1 reads SGHNT; CDR2 reads YYREEE (reference sequence). DNA of the CDR3: TGTGCCAGCAGCTTGGCCCCCGGGGTGGGCAATGAGCAGTTCTTC. Translating it yields CASSLAPGVGNEQFF. Full variable domain (remainder filled in from reference TRBV5-4 and TRBJ2-1): ETGVTQSPTHLIKTRGQQVTLRCSSQSGHNTVSWYQQALGQGPQFIFQYYREEENGRGNFPPRFSGLQFPNYSSELNVNALELDDSALYLCASSLAPGVGNEQFFGPGTRLTVL.

This chain uses TRBV19 with TRBJ1-1; D not certain. Trimming took off 4 bases at V and 1 base at J, with 10 bases between the two ends. There are 14 residues in the CDR3. Germline V gene sequence: CDR1 LNHDA, CDR2 SQIVND (reference sequence). In nucleotides, the CDR3 is TGTGCCAGTAGTACGGGGTCCCGGAACACTGAAGCTTTCTTT. It specifies CASSTGSRNTEAFF.

The genes are TRBV28 and TRBJ2-1, with 7 bases fitting TRBD2. This CDR3 has 16 amino acids. The germline V gene has CDR1 MDHEN and CDR2 SYDVKM. V trimming: 6 bases; J trimming: 14 bases; junction bases outside the gene matches: 22. Here the CDR3 reads CASSSPGLAAVQAEFF. Here the CDR3 DNA reads TGTGCCAGCAGCAGCCCCGGGCTAGCGGCGGTGCAGGCTGAGTTCTTC.

V usage is TRBV28 and J usage is TRBJ1-5; 7 bases align to TRBD1. CDR1 and CDR2 from the germline V gene are MDHEN and SYDVKM. V shed 6 bases and J 3 bases; nucleotides not matched to a gene: 8. The length of the CDR3 is 15 residues. CDR3 loop: CASRRMTGTNQPQHF. The CDR3 DNA follows: TGTGCCAGCAGGCGTATGACAGGGACCAATCAGCCCCAGCATTTT.

This rearrangement joins TRBV19 to TRBJ2-1, with 12 bases identical to TRBD2. In germline, CDR1 is LNHDA, CDR2 SQIVND (reference sequence). The CDR3 runs 14 residues. Trimming at V came to 7 bases and at J to 7 bases, leaving 5 bases not matched to a gene. The CDR3 reads CASTTLAGGNEQFF. The CDR3 DNA follows: TGTGCCAGTACGACACTAGCGGGGGGTAATGAGCAGTTCTTC.

The chain has TRBV6-2 or TRBV6-3 and TRBJ1-2, with D perhaps matching TRBD1 (6 bases). Germline V lookup: CDR1 MNHEY, CDR2 SVGEGT. The CDR3 consists of 14 residues. Trimming removed 2 bases at V and 2 bases at J, with 9 bases between. DNA of the CDR3: TGTGCCAGCAGTTACGGGGGCACGAACTATGGCTACACCTTC. The encoded protein is CASSYGGTNYGYTF.

The genes are TRBV10-2 and TRBJ2-3, with D possibly matching TRBD2 (6 bases). CDR1 is WSHSY and CDR2 is SAAADI in the germline V gene. There are 13 residues in the CDR3. V lost 0 bases, J lost 11 bases, and 12 bases lay in between. The chain's CDR3 is CASSESERVRQYF. The CDR3 DNA sequence: TGCGCCAGCAGTGAGTCGGAGCGGGTACGGCAGTATTTT.

About this clone: Distinct nucleotide sequences in the sample also encode this CDR3. The chain carries TRBV2 and TRBJ2-1; maybe TRBD1 (5 bases). Trimming took 7 bases from V and 4 from J, leaving 11 bases between them. There are 13 residues in the CDR3. The germline CDR1 and CDR2 sequences are SNHLY and FYNNEI. DNA for the CDR3: TGTGCCAGCAAGGGGCGAACTTACAATGAGCAGTTCTTC. Its translation is CASKGRTYNEQFF.

The chain links TRBV5-1 to TRBJ1-5; weak D call: TRBD1 (6 bases). CDR3 length equals 16 residues. CDR1 and CDR2 from the germline V gene are SGHRS and YFSETQ. The ends were cut back, 1 base at V and 2 bases at J, with 13 bases in the middle. The CDR3 nucleotides read TGCGCCAGCAGCTTGAACCCTCAGGGGCGCAATCAGCCCCAGCATTTT. Translated, it gives CASSLNPQGRNQPQHF.

This clone came up a few times. This chain connects TRBV10-1 to TRBJ2-2; D perhaps matches TRBD2 (6 bases). Germline V gene data show CDR1 as WNHNN and CDR2 as SYGVQD (reference sequence). Trimming cost V 0 bases and J 6 bases, with 11 bases left between them. The CDR3 covers 15 residues. The CDR3 coding sequence is TGCGCCAGCAGTGAGTCTGGGACTCCCGCCGGGGAGCTGTTTTTT. It yields the protein CASSESGTPAGELFF.

The rearrangement uses TRBV11-3 and TRBJ2-2, with 9 bases that match TRBD2. The junction had 9 bases not matched to a gene; V was cut back by 4 bases and J by 3 bases. This CDR3 spans 17 amino acids. Germline assignment: CDR1 SGHNT and CDR2 YENEEA. CDR3 amino acids: CASSSFAGGLHTGELFF. CDR3 in DNA: TGTGCCAGCAGCTCCTTCGCGGGAGGGCTCCACACCGGGGAGCTGTTTTTT.

This clone has more than one count but fewer than ten. CDR3 amino acids: CASSPYSDTQYF. The CDR3 region has the DNA TGTGCCAGCTCACCATACTCAGATACGCAGTATTTT. The chain is built from TRBV18 and TRBJ2-3; no firm D call. The CDR3 contains 12 residues. The V and J ends lost 2 bases and 4 bases respectively, with 4 bases between them. The germline V gene has CDR1 KGHSH and CDR2 LQKENI.

The rearrangement links TRBV6-1 to TRBJ2-3; TRBD2 matches at 10 bases. After removal of 1 base from V and 0 bases from J, the junction contained 7 bases not matched to a gene. CDR1 MNHNS and CDR2 SASEGT come from the germline V gene. CDR3 length equals 18 residues. CDR3 region: CASSEELAGTTSTDTQYF. Here the CDR3 DNA reads TGTGCCAGCAGTGAAGAACTAGCGGGGACAACGAGCACAGATACGCAGTATTTT.

The chain joins TRBV6-2 or TRBV6-3 to TRBJ1-4; D remains unclear. This CDR3 region has 11 residues. CDR1 MNHEY and CDR2 SVGEGT come from the germline V gene. Trimming stripped 6 bases from V and 7 bases from J, with 6 bases between. CDR3 in DNA: TGTGCCAGCAGCAACAGTGAAAAACTGTTTTTT. Translated: CASSNSEKLFF.

V gene TRBV19 combines with J gene TRBJ1-2; 7 bases are shared with TRBD1. CDR1 is LNHDA and CDR2 is SQIVND in the germline V gene (reference sequence). The CDR3 is 13 residues long. Unmatched junction bases numbered 9, after V lost 10 bases and J lost 4 bases. Here the CDR3 reads CAIKKGAGYGYTF. DNA for the CDR3: TGTGCCATTAAAAAGGGGGCAGGCTATGGCTACACCTTC.

J is TRBJ1-1 and V is TRBV18, with D unresolved. The CDR3 extends over 13 amino acids. CDR1 and CDR2 from the germline V gene are KGHSH and LQKENI. Trimming stripped 6 bases from V and 1 base from J, with 9 bases between. CDR3 in amino acids: CASSQMGNTEAFF. The CDR3 nucleotides are TGTGCCAGCTCCCAGATGGGGAACACTGAAGCTTTCTTT.

This clone was counted a few times. The V call is TRBV7-6, the J call TRBJ1-3, with D unclear. The germline gives CDR1 SGHVS, CDR2 FNYEAQ. This CDR3 region has 17 residues. Between the trimmed V and J ends, which lost 0 bases and 0 bases, there was a span of 12 bases. This chain's CDR3 is CASSLAPPGSSGNTIYF. CDR3 DNA sequence: TGTGCCAGCAGCTTAGCGCCGCCGGGGAGCTCTGGAAACACCATATATTTT.

This chain links TRBV19 with TRBJ2-2; the D gene is possibly TRBD1 (5 bases). Trimming stripped 7 bases from V and 6 bases from J, with 15 bases between. Germline V CDR1 and CDR2: LNHDA, SQIVND (reference sequence). The CDR3 sequence is 14 residues long. CDR3 in DNA: TGTGCCAGTACCCCCCGGCAGGGCCCCGGGGAGCTGTTTTTT. Residues: CASTPRQGPGELFF. The complete variable domain, with remaining parts taken from reference TRBV19 and TRBJ2-2, reads DGGITQSPKYLFRKEGQNVTLSCEQNLNHDAMYWYRQDPGQGLRLIYYSQIVNDFQKGDIAEGYSVSREKKESFPLTVTSAQKNPTAFYLCASTPRQGPGELFFGEGSRLTVL.

V and J are TRBV9 and TRBJ2-1, with D unclear. Germline CDR1 is SGDLS and CDR2 is YYNGEE. The CDR3 spans 13 residues. The germline V and J ends were trimmed by 0 bases and 4 bases, with 5 bases remaining between them. In nucleotides, the CDR3 is TGTGCCAGCAGCGTAGCTACGTACAATGAGCAGTTCTTC. This gives the protein CASSVATYNEQFF.

CDR3 sequence reads: CASSVGTSRMGEQYF. Written as DNA, the CDR3 is TGTGCCAGCAGCGTAGGGACGAGCAGGATGGGGGAGCAGTACTTC. This sequence joins TRBV9 and TRBJ2-7; D remains ambiguous. The CDR3 extends over 15 amino acids. Trimming pared 0 bases from V and 7 bases from J, leaving 17 bases between. Germline assignment: CDR1 SGDLS and CDR2 YYNGEE.

The chain employs TRBV5-4 and TRBJ2-5, with D uncertain. Per germline, CDR1 SGHNT and CDR2 YYREEE (reference sequence). Trimming cost V 1 base and J 5 bases, with 12 bases left between them. This CDR3 is built from 14 residues. The CDR3 region is CASSLRTAKETQYF. CDR3 sequence (DNA): TGTGCCAGCAGCTTGAGGACGGCTAAGGAGACCCAGTACTTC.